The 3 T cell receptor beta chains listed next were all sequenced from one sample in a study of response to subunit inactivated influenza vaccine. TCRdb reprocessed the RT-PCR reads with MiXCR, giving one entry per CDR3 protein. The data contain roughly 700,000 distinct CDR3 sequences, 14% of them singletons. The source material was PBMCs from blood, sampled 14 to 15 days before vaccination. These receptors all come from a man between 45 and 60 years old who received an inactivated influenza vaccine.

This clonotype was seen repeatedly, ten times or more. The rearrangement uses TRBV20-1 and TRBJ2-7; 9 bases agree with TRBD1. The junction had 6 bases not matched to a gene; V was cut back by 3 bases and J by 3 bases. CDR1 DFQATT and CDR2 SNEGSKA come from the germline V gene (reference sequence). The CDR3 consists of 14 residues. CDR3: CSARTSDRGYEQYF. The CDR3 DNA sequence: TGCAGTGCTAGGACCTCGGACAGGGGCTACGAGCAGTACTTC.

This clonotype occurred a few times. This rearrangement joins TRBV7-6 to TRBJ2-7, with D possibly TRBD2 on 5 matching bases. Germline assignment: CDR1 SGHVS and CDR2 FNYEAQ. The CDR3 consists of 13 residues. The V end lost 0 bases, the J end lost 7 bases, and 10 bases lay between the germline ends. In DNA form, the CDR3 reads TGTGCCAGCAGCTTAGCTGAGGGTGGGGAGCAGTACTTC. This sequence encodes CASSLAEGGEQYF.

This clonotype showed up just a few times. The chain's CDR3 is CASSLNPTNTGELFF. CDR3 bases: TGCGCCAGCAGCTTAAACCCTACGAACACCGGGGAGCTGTTTTTT. J is TRBJ2-2 and V is TRBV5-1; the D is unclear. Trimming took 2 bases from V and 0 from J, leaving 8 bases between them. CDR3 length: 15 amino acids. In germline, CDR1 is SGHRS, CDR2 YFSETQ.